This TCR beta chain derives from a study of T cell responses to AZD1222 COVID-19 vaccine. Study results and caveats: Mapped onto spike, vaccine-associated CD4 TCRs spanned it and were dominant at 160-218 and 743-854.

Data came from immunoSEQ multiplex PCR; TCRdb stores just in-frame clones and leaves some out. The top ten hold roughly two fifths of the sample, which has some 45,000 clones, around 91% seen once. Notes on this clone: Its antigen is unknown.

This material consisted of peripheral blood, taken 28 days after the second AZD1222 dose. The receptor was isolated from an adult who received the AZD1222 COVID-19 vaccine.

CDR3 coding DNA: TGCGCCAGCAGCTTTGGACTAGCGGGGGAATATGAGCAGTTCTTC. This encodes CASSFGLAGEYEQFF. The chain has TRBV5-1 and TRBJ2-1; 13 bases fit TRBD2. Germline CDR1 reads SGHRS; CDR2 reads YFSETQ. The trim removed 2 bases at V and 8 bases at J, leaving 4 bases unmatched. The CDR3 covers 15 residues.